Below are 21 T cell receptor beta chains sequenced from a single sample in a study of T cell responses to AZD1222 COVID-19 vaccine. The table came from immunoSEQ multiplex PCR; TCRdb's copy has only in-frame clones and leaves some out. In the table there are 150,000 or so clones, 88% of which are singletons. Sequenced material: peripheral blood, taken on day 0 of AZD1222 vaccination. The receptor source for this set is an adult in good health.

The chain links TRBV10-3 to TRBJ1-2; 11 positions agree with TRBD1. The J segment lost 8 bases and the V segment lost 7 bases, leaving 9 bases of the junction unmatched. CDR3 length equals 14 residues. The germline gives CDR1 ENHRY, CDR2 SYGVKD. The CDR3 spells CAITVGQGAGGYTF. The CDR3 DNA reads TGTGCCATCACTGTCGGACAGGGGGCGGGCGGCTACACCTTC.

The chain recombines TRBV9 with TRBJ1-4; D unclear. The CDR3 has 15 residues. Trimming left V 4 bases short and J 4 bases short, with 14 bases between. CDR1 SGDLS and CDR2 YYNGEE come from the germline V gene. DNA for the CDR3: TGTGCCAGCAGCCCGGGGTGGCAGGTTAATGAAAAACTGTTTTTT. It is translated as CASSPGWQVNEKLFF. The whole variable domain, remainder taken from reference TRBV9 and TRBJ1-4, is DSGVTQTPKHLITATGQRVTLRCSPRSGDLSVYWYQQSLDQGLQFLIQYYNGEERAKGNILERFSAQQFPDLHSELNLSSLELGDSALYFCASSPGWQVNEKLFFGSGTQLSVL.

The chain has TRBV5-1 and TRBJ2-7, with TRBD2 identical over 8 bases. The length of the CDR3 is 14 residues. Germline lookup yields CDR1 SGHRS and CDR2 YFSETQ. J lost 6 bases, V lost 3 bases, and 8 bases had no gene match. CDR3 residues: CASSSSGTSGEQYF. The CDR3 coding sequence is TGCGCCAGCAGCTCCTCCGGGACTAGTGGCGAGCAGTACTTC.

V usage is TRBV11-2 and J usage is TRBJ2-5; D possibly corresponds to TRBD2 (6 bases). Germline CDR1 is SGHAT and CDR2 is FQNNGV. CDR3 length: 13 residues. V was shortened by 5 bases and J by 0 bases, with 7 bases between the two germline ends. The CDR3 region has the DNA TGTGCCAGCAGCCGGGACTACCAAGAGACCCAGTACTTC. Translation: CASSRDYQETQYF.

The chain links TRBV27 to TRBJ1-2; D not resolved. Germline values: CDR1 MNHEY, CDR2 SMNVEV (reference sequence). The ends were cut back, 3 bases at V and 2 bases at J, with 7 bases in the middle. This CDR3 has 13 amino acids. For the CDR3, the DNA is TGTGCCAGCAGTTTTGCGGGGAACTATGGCTACACCTTC. Translation: CASSFAGNYGYTF.

V is TRBV3-1 (or the pseudogene TRBV3-2) and J is TRBJ2-1; TRBD2 agrees at 11 bases. The CDR3 is made up of 15 amino acids. Germline values: CDR1 LGHDT, CDR2 YNNKEL (reference sequence). V lost 5 bases, J lost 8 bases, and 8 bases stayed unmatched. CDR3 bases: TGTGCCAGCAGCGATAGCGGGGGGGGATACTATGAGCAGTTCTTC. This sequence encodes CASSDSGGGYYEQFF.

This chain links TRBV7-2 with TRBJ1-1, with D perhaps TRBD1 (6 bases). This CDR3 contains 16 residues. V was pared by 6 bases and J by 6 bases, with 23 bases between. The V gene's germline CDR1 is SGHTA and CDR2 FQGNSA. The chain's CDR3 is CASSQWGGLGDSEAFF. CDR3 in DNA: TGTGCCAGCAGTCAATGGGGGGGCCTCGGGGATTCTGAAGCTTTCTTT.

The chain carries TRBV4-1 and TRBJ1-2; TRBD1 might be the D (6 bases). Per germline, CDR1 MGHRA and CDR2 YSYEKL. The CDR3 runs to 14 residues. The V and J ends lost 4 bases and 8 bases respectively, with 17 bases between them. The CDR3, as DNA: TGCGCCAGCAGCCCTCCGTTAGGGGGGGGCGGCTACACCTTC. It codes for CASSPPLGGGGYTF.

The rearrangement uses TRBV9 and TRBJ2-3, with 8 bases that match TRBD2. Trimming removed 2 bases from V and 0 bases from J; junction bases left unmatched: 5. This CDR3 spans 16 amino acids. Germline-derived CDR1 and CDR2 are SGDLS and YYNGEE. CDR3 in DNA: TGTGCCAGCAGCGTCGTAGCGGGGCGGAGCACAGATACGCAGTATTTT. Translating gives CASSVVAGRSTDTQYF.

The CDR3 DNA follows: TGTGCCAGTACCCTAGGGGACAGCCACTATGGCTACACCTTC. Translated, it gives CASTLGDSHYGYTF. The chain recombines TRBV19 with TRBJ1-2, with 7 bases lining up with TRBD1. CDR3 length: 14 amino acids. Germline V gene sequence: CDR1 LNHDA, CDR2 SQIVND (reference sequence). V lost 7 bases to trimming and J lost 3 bases; unmatched junction nucleotides: 8.

The chain combines TRBV28 with TRBJ1-3; possible D gene TRBD1, 5 bases. CDR3 length equals 15 residues. Germline V lookup: CDR1 MDHEN, CDR2 SYDVKM. V lost 6 bases, J lost 0 bases, and 12 bases lay in between. Here the CDR3 reads CASRYQGSSGNTIYF. The CDR3 nucleotides read TGTGCCAGCAGATATCAGGGTTCCTCTGGAAACACCATATATTTT.

V gene TRBV6-5 combines with J gene TRBJ1-2; D is unresolved. Germline lookup yields CDR1 MNHEY and CDR2 SVGAGI. The CDR3 totals 14 residues. Trimming left V 3 bases short and J 5 bases short, with 13 bases between. The CDR3 coding sequence is TGTGCCAGCAGTTATAGGCGGGTTGGGTATGGCTACACCTTC. Its translation is CASSYRRVGYGYTF.

The chain combines TRBV19 with TRBJ1-2; possible D gene TRBD1, 6 bases. There are 15 residues in the CDR3. V gave up 3 bases and J gave up 2 bases, with 13 bases separating them. Germline V lookup: CDR1 LNHDA, CDR2 SQIVND (reference sequence). The CDR3 is CASSIPGRGNYGYTF. CDR3 nucleotides: TGTGCCAGTAGTATCCCCGGCAGGGGAAACTATGGCTACACCTTC.

Here the CDR3 DNA reads TGTGCCAGTACTCCCCGGGGCAGGCACAACTACACCATATATTTT. Protein product: CASTPRGRHNYTIYF. The chain links TRBV19 to TRBJ1-3, with D possibly TRBD1 on 5 matching bases. The CDR3 sequence is 15 residues long. Germline V gene lookup returns CDR1 LNHDA and CDR2 SQIVND (reference sequence). The ends were cut back, 7 bases at V and 8 bases at J, with 21 bases in the middle.

This clone appeared once. The chain uses TRBV10-3 and TRBJ1-2; D unresolved. This CDR3 has 12 residues. Trimming pared 3 bases from V and 5 bases from J, leaving 7 bases between. Germline CDR1 and CDR2: ENHRY and SYGVKD. The CDR3 DNA reads TGTGCCATCAGTGATCAGGTATATGGCTACACCTTC. Translation gives CAISDQVYGYTF.

The DNA for the CDR3 is TGCGCCAGCAGCCGCGACGAAGGGAACTATGGCTACACCTTC. It specifies CASSRDEGNYGYTF. The rearrangement joins TRBV5-1 to TRBJ1-2, with unresolved D. CDR3 length: 14 residues. Trimming removed 4 bases from V and 2 bases from J, with 12 bases in between. Germline V CDR1 and CDR2: SGHRS, YFSETQ.

This chain links TRBV19 with TRBJ1-5; D unresolved. CDR1 is LNHDA, CDR2 SQIVND, per germline (reference sequence). The length of the CDR3 is 13 residues. V lost 6 bases and J lost 6, with 12 bases in between. The CDR3 loop is CASSMVESQPQHF. CDR3 coding DNA: TGTGCCAGTAGCATGGTGGAAAGTCAGCCCCAGCATTTT.

The chain recombines TRBV5-4 with TRBJ2-3, with TRBD2 matching 13 bases. The CDR3 contains 17 residues. J gave up 5 bases and V 0 bases, and 6 bases lay outside the gene matches. Germline CDR1 reads SGHNT; CDR2 reads YYREEE (reference sequence). The CDR3 bases are TGTGCCAGCAGCTTGGGCACTAGCGGGGGGGTTAAAGATACGCAGTATTTT. It translates to CASSLGTSGGVKDTQYF.

CDR3 sequence (DNA): TGTGCCAGCAGCCAGGGACAGGGCCCGAACACCGGGGAGCTGTTTTTT. Its translation is CASSQGQGPNTGELFF. The chain has TRBV9 and TRBJ2-2; 9 bases map to TRBD1. V gave up 4 bases and J gave up 0 bases; unmatched junction bases: 4. The CDR3 length is 16 residues. Germline loops: CDR1 SGDLS, CDR2 YYNGEE.

V is TRBV6-8 and J is TRBJ1-1; D call uncertain. Per the germline V gene, CDR1 is MNHGY and CDR2 is SAAAGT. The CDR3 is 14 amino acids. Trimming left V 11 bases short and J 5 bases short, with 21 bases between. The CDR3 here is CAARLHVGRTEAFF. The DNA for the CDR3 is TGTGCCGCACGTCTACATGTAGGGCGGACTGAAGCTTTCTTT.

The chain recombines TRBV6-2 or TRBV6-3 with TRBJ1-1, with unresolved D. V lost 6 bases and J 0 bases, leaving 8 bases between the germline ends. Germline lookup yields CDR1 MNHEY and CDR2 SVGEGT. There are 13 residues in the CDR3. The CDR3 reads CASSLGLNTEAFF. Here the CDR3 DNA reads TGTGCCAGCAGCCTAGGATTGAACACTGAAGCTTTCTTT.